The T cell receptor (beta chain) described here comes from a study of blood T cell repertoires in COVID-19. Across the whole study: Acute and convalescent COVID-19 samples came from the United States, Italy and Spain.

The protocol was immunoSEQ multiplex PCR, while the TCRdb copy is restricted to in-frame clones and leaves out a portion. Found here are just over 300,000 clones, roughly 86% of them singletons; the top ten hold about 2%. This CDR3 has 14 residues. V was cut by 10 bases and J by 2 bases, with 15 bases left in between. Germline V lookup: CDR1 MDHEN, CDR2 SYDVKM. The V call is TRBV28, the J call TRBJ1-5; a possible D gene is TRBD1 (5 bases). The source of this sequence is a woman aged 25-40 years with COVID-19, enrolled during active disease. The sample was peripheral blood. CDR3 DNA: TGTGCCAACCAACCGGGGGGTGGCAATCAGCCCCAGCATTTT. Translating gives CANQPGGGNQPQHF.